This T cell receptor beta chain was obtained from a study of cytomegalovirus exposure and HLA in healthy donors. Worth noting for this clone: Its antigen is unidentified.

13 Jbeta primers and 60 Vbeta primers were used for the PCR. Under the authors' procedure: Roughly 11 million shared chains were among the approximately 76 million unique TCR beta chains that a later analysis counted. The table came from immunoSEQ multiplex PCR; TCRdb's copy has only in-frame clones and leaves some out. That table gives V, J and clone size, and the DNA gave D and trimming. The table records 150,000 to 200,000 clones, roughly 79% of them present only once. The study's findings and limits: A further, later analysis showed that HLA-associated TCR beta chains (compared with equally common others) were more clonally expanded.

The CDR3 runs to 15 residues. Between the trimmed V and J ends, which lost 0 bases and 1 base, there was a span of 10 bases. Germline V lookup: CDR1 SGHNT, CDR2 YYREEE (reference sequence). The source is a man aged 35-49 years in good health and CMV-seronegative. Sequencing was done on a sample of PBMCs. This rearrangement joins TRBV5-4 to TRBJ1-1; D possibly corresponds to TRBD1 (5 bases). The CDR3 sequence: CASSLAGGWNTEAFF. CDR3 bases: TGTGCCAGCAGCTTGGCCGGGGGGTGGAACACTGAAGCTTTCTTT.